The 25 T cell receptor beta chains below were found in one sample sequenced in a study of shared clonotypes between healthy human individuals. Repertoires were generated with immunoSEQ multiplex PCR, while TCRdb's copy carries only in-frame clones and drops some. This table has about 980,000 clones, approximately 76% appearing once. The sequenced sample consisted of memory CD4+ T cells sorted from blood. Subset of the sample: CD45RA-negative fraction. These TCRs come from a man aged 18 to 29 in good health.

The rearrangement joins TRBV5-1 to TRBJ2-5; 9 positions match TRBD2. Trimming cost V 5 bases and J 0 bases; bases outside gene matches: 5. The CDR3 loop spans 15 amino acids. The germline V gene encodes CDR1 SGHRS and CDR2 YFSETQ. In DNA, the CDR3 is TGCGCCAGCAGAGGGACTAGCAGAAACCAAGAGACCCAGTACTTC. Translated, it gives CASRGTSRNQETQYF.

The chain carries TRBV27 and TRBJ1-6; tentative D call: TRBD1 (6 bases). V lost 7 bases and J 4 bases, leaving 11 bases between the germline ends. This CDR3 has 14 residues. The V gene's germline CDR1 is MNHEY and CDR2 SMNVEV (reference sequence). CDR3 sequence: CASTRGGYNSPLHF. CDR3 nucleotides: TGTGCCAGCACCCGAGGGGGTTATAATTCACCCCTCCACTTT.

V gene TRBV19 combines with J gene TRBJ2-1; 9 bases map to TRBD1. V shed 6 bases and J 0 bases; nucleotides not matched to a gene: 3. Germline V gene lookup returns CDR1 LNHDA and CDR2 SQIVND (reference sequence). The CDR3 is 15 amino acids. The CDR3 DNA follows: TGTGCCAGTAGCCCGGACAGGGGCTCCTACAATGAGCAGTTCTTC. Encoded protein: CASSPDRGSYNEQFF.

The chain links TRBV6-1 to TRBJ2-5, with a tentative D call TRBD2 (7 bases). The CDR3 length is 13 residues. Germline V gives CDR1 MNHNS, CDR2 SASEGT. V lost 8 bases, J lost 5 bases, and 15 bases lay in between. Here the CDR3 DNA reads TGTGCCAGCGACGGGGGGCGCGGGGAGACCCAGTACTTC. Residues: CASDGGRGETQYF.

The genes are TRBV6-5 and TRBJ2-5; possible D gene TRBD1, 5 bases. CDR3 size: 14 residues. CDR1 is MNHEY and CDR2 is SVGAGI in the germline V gene. V was cut by 4 bases and J by 4 bases, with 13 bases left in between. The chain's CDR3 is CASSWGRSGETQYF. DNA of the CDR3: TGTGCCAGCAGTTGGGGCAGGTCCGGAGAGACCCAGTACTTC.

This sequence joins TRBV10-3 and TRBJ1-1, with TRBD1 as a possible D gene (6 bases). CDR3 length: 14 amino acids. The V gene lost 6 bases and the J gene lost 0 bases, with 11 bases spanning the gap. Germline values: CDR1 ENHRY, CDR2 SYGVKD. CDR3 nucleotide sequence: TGTGCCATCAGGGGGGGACAACTGAACACTGAAGCTTTCTTT. The encoded protein is CAIRGGQLNTEAFF.

V usage is TRBV18 and J usage is TRBJ2-5; maybe TRBD2 (5 bases). This CDR3 contains 12 residues. Trimming removed 3 bases from V and 7 bases from J, with 9 bases in between. Germline values: CDR1 KGHSH, CDR2 LQKENI. Here the CDR3 DNA reads TGTGCCAGCTCACCGAGGGAAGGGACCCAGTACTTC. Encoded protein: CASSPREGTQYF. The entire variable domain, with the rest obtained from reference TRBV18 and TRBJ2-5, is as follows: NAGVMQNPRHLVRRRGQEARLRCSPMKGHSHVYWYRQLPEEGLKFMVYLQKENIIDESGMPKERFSAEFPKEGPSILRIQQVVRGDSAAYFCASSPREGTQYFGPGTRLLVL.

The V and J genes are TRBV6-6 and TRBJ1-4, with D hard to call. CDR3 length: 15 residues. Looked up from germline, CDR1 is MNHNY and CDR2 is SVGAGI (reference sequence). V gave up 6 bases and J gave up 0 bases, with 11 bases separating them. This CDR3 reads CASRTYTATNEKLFF. The CDR3 region has the DNA TGTGCCAGCAGGACATACACTGCAACTAATGAAAAACTGTTTTTT.

The chain combines TRBV30 with TRBJ1-5; 7 bases map to TRBD1. The germline gives CDR1 GTSNPN, CDR2 SVGIG (reference sequence). The J segment lost 11 bases and the V segment lost 3 bases, leaving 13 bases of the junction unmatched. The CDR3 is 14 amino acids. The CDR3 here is CAWSTGTVGRAQHF. DNA for the CDR3: TGTGCCTGGAGCACCGGGACAGTAGGTCGGGCCCAGCATTTT.

The chain links TRBV9 to TRBJ2-1, with 7 bases lining up with TRBD2. Per germline, CDR1 SGDLS and CDR2 YYNGEE. This CDR3 is 17 amino acids long. Germline trimming cut 0 bases from V and 0 bases from J; bases unmatched to any gene: 6. This CDR3 is CASSVGLRGSSYNEQFF. The CDR3, as DNA: TGTGCCAGCAGCGTAGGGTTGCGGGGGAGCTCCTACAATGAGCAGTTCTTC.

V is TRBV11-2 and J is TRBJ1-1; a weak D match, TRBD1 (5 bases). V was cut by 5 bases and J by 5 bases, with 15 bases left in between. This CDR3 region has 14 residues. Germline values: CDR1 SGHAT, CDR2 FQNNGV. Here the CDR3 reads CASSKTEAGTEAFF. In DNA form, the CDR3 reads TGTGCCAGCAGCAAAACGGAAGCAGGGACTGAAGCTTTCTTT. Full variable domain (outside the CDR3, taken from reference TRBV11-2 and TRBJ1-1): EAGVAQSPRYKIIEKRQSVAFWCNPISGHATLYWYQQILGQGPKLLIQFQNNGVVDDSQLPKDRFSAERLKGVDSTLKIQPAKLEDSAVYLCASSKTEAGTEAFFGQGTRLTVV.

The rearrangement uses TRBV15 and TRBJ1-1, with D maybe TRBD1 (6 bases). The CDR3 is made up of 14 amino acids. V lost 5 bases, J lost 4 bases, and 14 bases lay in between. CDR1 is LNHNV, CDR2 YYDKDF, per germline (reference sequence). CDR3 coding DNA: TGTGCCACCAGCGCCCTGGGGGCTGCCACTGAAGCTTTCTTT. Translation gives CATSALGAATEAFF.

This rearrangement joins TRBV30 to TRBJ2-5, with 9 bases aligning to TRBD2. The CDR3 runs to 13 residues. CDR1 GTSNPN and CDR2 SVGIG come from the germline V gene (reference sequence). Unmatched junction bases numbered 3, after V lost 6 bases and J lost 1 base. The CDR3 is CACSGGLQETQYF. The CDR3 coding sequence is TGTGCCTGTAGCGGGGGACTCCAAGAGACCCAGTACTTC.

This chain connects TRBV18 to TRBJ1-1; D is uncertain. CDR3 length: 13 residues. Germline CDR1 is KGHSH and CDR2 is LQKENI. V lost 1 base, J lost 4 bases, and 7 bases lay in between. The CDR3 reads CASSPQSITEAFF. CDR3 DNA sequence: TGTGCCAGCTCACCACAGTCGATCACTGAAGCTTTCTTT.

The genes are TRBV7-3 and TRBJ2-3; the D gene is possibly TRBD2 (6 bases). Germline CDR1 reads SGHTA; CDR2 reads FQGTGA. This CDR3 is built from 16 residues. V lost 1 base, J lost 0 bases, and 11 bases lay in between. CDR3 sequence: CASSLMLGGSTDTQYF. Written as DNA, the CDR3 is TGTGCCAGCAGCTTAATGCTGGGGGGAAGCACAGATACGCAGTATTTT.

Remarks on this clone: At one end, the junction sequence differs from germline, possibly due to a read error. The chain joins TRBV7-7 to TRBJ2-7, with 7 bases lining up with TRBD1. The CDR3 is 14 residues long. The germline V gene has CDR1 SSHAT and CDR2 FNYEAQ (reference sequence). CDR3 nucleotide sequence: TGTGCTAGCACCTCAAGGACAGGTTTCTACGAGCAGTACTTC. It yields the protein CASTSRTGFYEQYF.

This clone was seen a few times. The same CDR3 arises from other DNA sequences in this sample as well. The chain links TRBV5-6 to TRBJ2-3; D is unclear. The germline V and J ends were trimmed by 0 bases and 3 bases, with 5 bases remaining between them. Germline V gives CDR1 SGHDT, CDR2 YYEEEE. The CDR3 is 13 amino acids. CDR3 protein: CASSLAETDTQYF. DNA of the CDR3: TGTGCCAGCAGCTTGGCAGAGACAGATACGCAGTATTTT.

This clone has just a few counts. The V gene is TRBV27, the J gene TRBJ2-7; TRBD2 agrees at 15 bases. This CDR3 spans 15 amino acids. V gave up 6 bases and J gave up 6 bases; unmatched junction bases: 6. Germline V CDR1 and CDR2: MNHEY, SMNVEV (reference sequence). In nucleotides, the CDR3 is TGTGCCAGCAGCAAAACGGGACTAGCGGGAGGCGAGCAGTACTTC. This codes for CASSKTGLAGGEQYF.

This clone showed up many times. The V call is TRBV5-1, the J call TRBJ2-3; D ambiguous. Trimming removed 4 bases from V and 5 bases from J, with 14 bases in between. Germline V gene sequence: CDR1 SGHRS, CDR2 YFSETQ. The CDR3 covers 14 residues. CDR3: CASSPRSPVDTQYF. The CDR3 nucleotides read TGCGCCAGCAGCCCCCGCTCCCCAGTAGATACGCAGTATTTT. Combining the CDR3 with reference TRBV5-1 and TRBJ2-3 gives the whole variable domain KAGVTQTPRYLIKTRGQQVTLSCSPISGHRSVSWYQQTPGQGLQFLFEYFSETQRNKGNFPGRFSGRQFSNSRSEMNVSTLELGDSALYLCASSPRSPVDTQYFGPGTRLTVL.

The chain couples TRBV6-1 to TRBJ1-1; a weak D match, TRBD1 (5 bases). V dropped 11 bases and J dropped 7 bases, with 17 bases sitting between them. This CDR3 has 12 amino acids. CDR1 and CDR2 (germline): MNHNS, SASEGT. CDR3 sequence: CAVAGTPYEAFF. CDR3 nucleotide sequence: TGTGCCGTAGCAGGGACCCCCTATGAAGCTTTCTTT.

J is TRBJ2-3 and V is TRBV13, with TRBD2 as a possible D gene (6 bases). Trimming removed 6 bases at V and 5 bases at J, with 15 bases between. CDR1 is PRHDT and CDR2 is FYEKMQ in the germline V gene (reference sequence). CDR3 length: 14 residues. The DNA for the CDR3 is TGTGCCAGCAGGAGGGCGGGATCTAAAGATACGCAGTATTTT. Amino acids: CASRRAGSKDTQYF.

The genes are TRBV2 and TRBJ2-3; TRBD1 matches at 12 bases. The J segment lost 7 bases and the V segment lost 8 bases, leaving 7 bases of the junction unmatched. The germline CDR1 and CDR2 sequences are SNHLY and FYNNEI. The CDR3 length is 14 residues. CDR3 nucleotide sequence: TGTGCCAGCGGGAGGGACAGGGGGCAAAATACGCAGTATTTT. It is translated as CASGRDRGQNTQYF. The full variable domain, its missing parts supplied by reference TRBV2 and TRBJ2-3, is EPEVTQTPSHQVTQMGQEVILRCVPISNHLYFYWYRQILGQKVEFLVSFYNNEISEKSEIFDDQFSVERPDGSNFTLKIRSTKLEDSAMYFCASGRDRGQNTQYFGPGTRLTVL.

J is TRBJ2-7 and V is TRBV6-6; no clear D gene. The CDR3 totals 13 residues. CDR1 MNHNY and CDR2 SVGAGI come from the germline V gene (reference sequence). The V and J ends lost 2 bases and 5 bases respectively, with 10 bases between them. CDR3 residues: CASSYGRTDEQYF. In nucleotides, the CDR3 is TGTGCCAGCAGTTACGGCCGGACGGACGAGCAGTACTTC.

The gene calls are TRBV6-6 and TRBJ1-6; 9 nucleotides line up with TRBD1. This CDR3 spans 14 amino acids. CDR1 is MNHNY and CDR2 is SVGAGI in the germline V gene (reference sequence). V shed 7 bases, J shed 6 bases, and the junction held 4 bases outside the gene matches. CDR3 DNA sequence: TGTGCCAGCAAAACGGGACAGGGTAATTCACCCCTCCACTTT. Residues: CASKTGQGNSPLHF.

V gene TRBV2 combines with J gene TRBJ1-5; D may be TRBD1 (6 bases). Germline CDR1 SNHLY, CDR2 FYNNEI. Trimming removed 7 bases at V and 2 bases at J, with 12 bases between. The CDR3 has 14 amino acids. The CDR3 region is CASMAGERNQPQHF. The CDR3 DNA follows: TGTGCCAGCATGGCAGGGGAACGCAATCAGCCCCAGCATTTT.